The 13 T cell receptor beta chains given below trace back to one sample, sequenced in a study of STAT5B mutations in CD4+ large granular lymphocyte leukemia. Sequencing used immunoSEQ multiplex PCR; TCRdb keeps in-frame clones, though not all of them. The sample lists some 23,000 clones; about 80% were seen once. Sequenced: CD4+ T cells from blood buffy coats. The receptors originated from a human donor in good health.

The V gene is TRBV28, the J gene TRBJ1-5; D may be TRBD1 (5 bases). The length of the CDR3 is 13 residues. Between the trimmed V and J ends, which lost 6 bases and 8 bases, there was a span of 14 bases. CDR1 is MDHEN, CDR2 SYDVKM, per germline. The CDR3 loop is CASRSGVVEPQHF. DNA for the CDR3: TGTGCCAGCAGGTCGGGGGTTGTCGAGCCCCAGCATTTT.

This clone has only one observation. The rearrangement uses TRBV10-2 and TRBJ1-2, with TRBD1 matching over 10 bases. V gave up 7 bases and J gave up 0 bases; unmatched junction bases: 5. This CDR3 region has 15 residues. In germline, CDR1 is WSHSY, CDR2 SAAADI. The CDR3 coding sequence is TGCGCCAGCAATCCAGGACAGGGGGCTAACTATGGCTACACCTTC. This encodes CASNPGQGANYGYTF.

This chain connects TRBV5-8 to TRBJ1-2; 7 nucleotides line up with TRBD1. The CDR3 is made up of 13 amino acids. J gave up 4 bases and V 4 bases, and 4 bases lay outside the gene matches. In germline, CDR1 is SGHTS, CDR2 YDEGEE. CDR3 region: CASSSGTVYGYTF. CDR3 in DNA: TGTGCCAGCAGCAGCGGGACAGTCTATGGCTACACCTTC.

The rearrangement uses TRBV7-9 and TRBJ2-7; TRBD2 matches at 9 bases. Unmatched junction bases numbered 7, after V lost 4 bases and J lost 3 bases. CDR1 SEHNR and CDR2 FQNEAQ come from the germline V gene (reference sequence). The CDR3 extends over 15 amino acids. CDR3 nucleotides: TGTGCCAGCAGCTCTAGTAGCGGGAGAGGCTACGAGCAGTACTTC. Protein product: CASSSSSGRGYEQYF.

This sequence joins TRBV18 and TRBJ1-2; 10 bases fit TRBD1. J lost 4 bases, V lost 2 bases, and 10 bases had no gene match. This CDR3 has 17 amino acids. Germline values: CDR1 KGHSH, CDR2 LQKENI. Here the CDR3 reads CASSPGTPGQGTYGYTF. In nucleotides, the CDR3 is TGTGCCAGCTCACCAGGCACACCGGGACAGGGGACCTATGGCTACACCTTC.

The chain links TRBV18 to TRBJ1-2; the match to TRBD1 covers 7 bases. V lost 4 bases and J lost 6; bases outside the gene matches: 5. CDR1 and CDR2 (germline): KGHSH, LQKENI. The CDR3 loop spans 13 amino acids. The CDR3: CASSLTGNDGYTF. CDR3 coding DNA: TGTGCCAGCTCACTGACAGGGAATGATGGCTACACCTTC.

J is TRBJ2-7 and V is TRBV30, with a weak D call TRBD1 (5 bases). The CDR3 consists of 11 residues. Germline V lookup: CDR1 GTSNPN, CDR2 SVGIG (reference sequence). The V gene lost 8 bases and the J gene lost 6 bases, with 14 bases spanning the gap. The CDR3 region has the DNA TGTGCCCGCTCTAGGGGCGGCGAGCAGTACTTC. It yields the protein CARSRGGEQYF.

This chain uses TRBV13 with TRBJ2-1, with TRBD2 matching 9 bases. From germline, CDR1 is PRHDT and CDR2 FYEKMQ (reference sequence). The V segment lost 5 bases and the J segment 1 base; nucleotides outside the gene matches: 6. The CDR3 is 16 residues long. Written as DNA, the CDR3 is TGTGCCAGCAGCACCCTAGCGGGAAGGTCCTACAATGAGCAGTTCTTC. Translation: CASSTLAGRSYNEQFF. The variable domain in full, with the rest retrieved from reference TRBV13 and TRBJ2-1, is AAGVIQSPRHLIKEKRETATLKCYPIPRHDTVYWYQQGPGQDPQFLISFYEKMQSDKGSIPDRFSAQQFSDYHSELNMSSLELGDSALYFCASSTLAGRSYNEQFFGPGTRLTVL.

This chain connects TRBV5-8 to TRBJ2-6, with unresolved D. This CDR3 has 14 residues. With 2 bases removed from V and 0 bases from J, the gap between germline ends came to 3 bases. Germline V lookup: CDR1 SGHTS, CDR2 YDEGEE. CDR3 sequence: CASSFYSGANVLTF. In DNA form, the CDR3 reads TGTGCCAGCAGCTTTTACTCTGGGGCCAACGTCCTGACTTTC.

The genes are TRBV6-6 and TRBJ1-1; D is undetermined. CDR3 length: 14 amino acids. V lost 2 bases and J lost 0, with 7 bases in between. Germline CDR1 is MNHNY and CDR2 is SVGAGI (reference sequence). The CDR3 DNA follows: TGTGCCAGCAGTTACAGTGCCATGAACACTGAAGCTTTCTTT. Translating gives CASSYSAMNTEAFF.

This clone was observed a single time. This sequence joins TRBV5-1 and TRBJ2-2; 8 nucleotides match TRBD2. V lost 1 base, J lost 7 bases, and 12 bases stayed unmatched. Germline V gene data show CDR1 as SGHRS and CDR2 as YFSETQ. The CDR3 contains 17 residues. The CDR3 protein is CASSLFFRREAVGELFF. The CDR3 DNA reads TGCGCCAGCAGCTTGTTTTTTCGGCGGGAGGCCGTCGGGGAGCTGTTTTTT.

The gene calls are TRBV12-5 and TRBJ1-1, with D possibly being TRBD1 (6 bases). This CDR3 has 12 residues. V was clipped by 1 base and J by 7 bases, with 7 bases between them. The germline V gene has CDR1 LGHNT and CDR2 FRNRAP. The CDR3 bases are TGTGCTAGTGGTTTGGAACAGGGTGAAGCTTTCTTT. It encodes CASGLEQGEAFF.

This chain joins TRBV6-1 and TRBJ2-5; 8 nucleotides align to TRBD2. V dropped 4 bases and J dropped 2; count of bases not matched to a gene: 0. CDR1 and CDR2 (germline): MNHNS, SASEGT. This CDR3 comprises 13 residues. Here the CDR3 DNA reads TGTGCCAGCAGTGCTAGCGGGCAAGAGACCCAGTACTTC. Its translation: CASSASGQETQYF.